The 6 T cell receptor beta chains given below trace back to one sample, sequenced in a study of CD8 T cells in ankylosing spondylitis. Overall study results and limits: Apparently characteristic of ankylosing spondylitis blood was a TCR beta motif (eight highly homologous variants).

For these receptors, no antigen is known. TCRdb fed the 5' RACE reads into MiXCR, producing one record per CDR3 protein. The data contain about 540,000 distinct CDR3 sequences, roughly an eighth of them singletons. The sample consisted of blood, either unsorted or a sorted T cell fraction (not recorded which). These TCRs come from a male donor with ankylosing spondylitis.

This clonotype was observed at least ten times. The gene calls are TRBV5-1 and TRBJ2-1; 12 nucleotides line up with TRBD2. With V trimmed by 4 bases and J by 7 bases, 9 bases remained unmatched. Germline V lookup: CDR1 SGHRS, CDR2 YFSETQ. The CDR3 has 16 amino acids. As DNA, the CDR3 is TGCGCCAGCAGCCCCTTGACTAGCGGGAGTTTGAATGAGCAGTTCTTC. Protein: CASSPLTSGSLNEQFF.

V and J are TRBV5-1 and TRBJ2-1; D is possibly TRBD1 (5 bases). This CDR3 is 13 amino acids long. Germline V CDR1 and CDR2: SGHRS, YFSETQ. The V end lost 6 bases, the J end lost 2 bases, and 9 bases lay between the germline ends. The CDR3 loop reads CASMADTYNEQFF. CDR3 sequence (DNA): TGCGCCAGCATGGCGGACACCTACAATGAGCAGTTCTTC. The full variable domain, completed using reference TRBV5-1 and TRBJ2-1, is KAGVTQTPRYLIKTRGQQVTLSCSPISGHRSVSWYQQTPGQGLQFLFEYFSETQRNKGNFPGRFSGRQFSNSRSEMNVSTLELGDSALYLCASMADTYNEQFFGPGTRLTVL.

At least ten counts were recorded for this clonotype. The chain employs TRBV7-9 and TRBJ2-1; D is unclear. This CDR3 is 14 amino acids long. Trimming removed 3 bases at V and 6 bases at J, with 12 bases between. CDR1 and CDR2 (germline): SEHNR, FQNEAQ (reference sequence). The CDR3 coding sequence is TGTGCCAGCAGCTTCCCCCTGGGGTCCAATGAGCAGTTCTTC. Protein: CASSFPLGSNEQFF.

As DNA, the CDR3 is TGTGCCAGCACCCTCGCTGGGCGGGAGACCTACGAGCAGTACTTC. The encoded protein is CASTLAGRETYEQYF. This chain connects TRBV6-2 or TRBV6-3 to TRBJ2-7; TRBD2 agrees at 7 bases. CDR3 length: 15 residues. Germline CDR1 MNHEY, CDR2 SVGEGT. The V and J ends lost 7 bases and 2 bases, in that order; junction bases with no gene match: 11.

CDR3 nucleotide sequence: TGTGCCAGCAGCGTAGCCCGGGAGGGCCCTGAGCAGTTCTTC. Its translation: CASSVAREGPEQFF. The chain has TRBV9 and TRBJ2-1; 8 bases align to TRBD2. V was clipped by 0 bases and J by 9 bases; unmatched bases: 5. Germline V CDR1 and CDR2: SGDLS, YYNGEE. The CDR3 is made up of 14 amino acids.

The sample holds many counts of this clonotype. The chain combines TRBV12-3 or TRBV12-4 with TRBJ1-2; D is possibly TRBD1 (6 bases). With 2 bases removed from V and 4 bases from J, the gap between germline ends came to 20 bases. CDR3 length equals 17 residues. In DNA, the CDR3 is TGTGCCAGCAGTTTAAAAGGGGGGGGAGACCGACTCTATGGCTACACCTTC. Encoded protein: CASSLKGGGDRLYGYTF.